The 2 T cell receptor beta chains below were found in one sample sequenced in a study of T cell responses to AZD1222 COVID-19 vaccine. TCRdb keeps only in-frame clones here, not all; method: immunoSEQ multiplex PCR. The sample has 88,000 or so clones; less than 90% are singletons. Specimen: peripheral blood, collected 28 days after the second AZD1222 dose. These receptors all stem from an adult who received the AZD1222 COVID-19 vaccine.

This clone was detected only once. V is TRBV27 and J is TRBJ1-5; no clear D gene. V dropped 3 bases and J dropped 0 bases, with 6 bases sitting between them. The CDR3 is 14 residues long. Germline V gene lookup returns CDR1 MNHEY and CDR2 SMNVEV (reference sequence). DNA for the CDR3: TGTGCCAGCAGTTTGGGGAATAGCAATCAGCCCCAGCATTTT. This codes for CASSLGNSNQPQHF.

Only one count was recorded for this clone. The chain uses TRBV9 and TRBJ1-3; TRBD1 aligns across 7 bases. The V gene end was trimmed by 4 bases and the J gene end by 2 bases; junction bases not matched to a gene: 15. The CDR3 runs 18 residues. Per germline, CDR1 SGDLS and CDR2 YYNGEE. This chain's CDR3 is CASSPYDTGTVTGNTIYF. CDR3 coding DNA: TGTGCCAGCAGCCCATATGACACCGGGACAGTCACTGGAAACACCATATATTTT.